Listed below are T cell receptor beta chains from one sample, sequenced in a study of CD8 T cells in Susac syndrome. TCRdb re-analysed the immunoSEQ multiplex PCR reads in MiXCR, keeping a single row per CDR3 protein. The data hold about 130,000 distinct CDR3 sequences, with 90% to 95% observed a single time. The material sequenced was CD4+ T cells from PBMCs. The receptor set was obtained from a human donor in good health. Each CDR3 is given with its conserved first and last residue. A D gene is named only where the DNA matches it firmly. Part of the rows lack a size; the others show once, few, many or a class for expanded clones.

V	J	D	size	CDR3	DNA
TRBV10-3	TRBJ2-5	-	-	CAISEIERAEGTQYF	TGTGCCATCAGTGAGATTGAGAGGGCCGAGGGGACCCAGTACTTC
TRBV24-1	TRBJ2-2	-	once	CATSDRSGERTGELFF	TGTGCCACCAGTGATCGCTCAGGGGAGCGGACCGGGGAGCTGTTTTTT
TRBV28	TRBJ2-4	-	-	CASSPGDLAKNIQYF	TGTGCCAGCAGCCCCGGGGACTTAGCCAAAAACATTCAGTACTTC
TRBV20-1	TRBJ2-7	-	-	CSEQGDNGEQYF	TGCAGTGAACAAGGAGATAACGGGGAGCAGTACTTC
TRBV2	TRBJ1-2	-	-	CASSLLLTGYYGYTF	TGTGCCAGCAGTCTTCTACTGACAGGATACTATGGCTACACCTTC
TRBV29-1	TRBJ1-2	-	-	CSVRVGGYTF	TGCAGCGTCAGGGTTGGTGGCTACACCTTC
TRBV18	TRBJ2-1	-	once	CASSPGENEQFF	TGTGCCAGCTCACCAGGGGAAAATGAGCAGTTCTTC
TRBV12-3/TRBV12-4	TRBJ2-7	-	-	CAIKRSDSPEQYF	TGTGCCATCAAAAGGTCAGACTCTCCCGAGCAGTACTTC
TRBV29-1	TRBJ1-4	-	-	CSAGGEGEKLFF	TGCAGCGCCGGGGGGGAGGGGGAAAAACTGTTTTTT
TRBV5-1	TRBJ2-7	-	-	CASSVDSPRIGEQYF	TGCGCCAGCAGCGTCGATAGCCCCCGGATCGGCGAGCAGTACTTC
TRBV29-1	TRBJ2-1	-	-	CSVVDHAYNEQFF	TGCAGCGTTGTAGACCATGCTTACAATGAGCAGTTCTTC
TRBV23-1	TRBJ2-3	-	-	CASSQGTAGDTQYF	TGCGCCAGCAGTCAGGGGACCGCAGGGGATACGCAGTATTTT
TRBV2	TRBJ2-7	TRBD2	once	CASRTGLAGNYEQYF	TGTGCCAGCAGAACTGGACTAGCGGGAAACTACGAGCAGTACTTC
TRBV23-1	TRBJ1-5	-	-	CASSGVARVHQPQHF	TGCGCCAGCAGTGGGGTCGCTAGGGTCCATCAGCCCCAGCATTTT
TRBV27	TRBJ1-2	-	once	CASSLSAAPYGYTF	TGTGCCAGCAGTTTATCGGCAGCCCCCTATGGCTACACCTTC
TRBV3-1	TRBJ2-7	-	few	CASSPDPSVEQYF	TGTGCCAGCAGCCCGGACCCGTCAGTCGAGCAGTACTTC
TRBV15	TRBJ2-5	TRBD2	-	CATSWGGETQYF	TGTGCCACCAGCTGGGGGGGGGAGACCCAGTACTTC
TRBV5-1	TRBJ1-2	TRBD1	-	CASSSRDRAYGYTF	TGCGCCAGCAGCTCCCGGGACAGGGCGTATGGCTACACCTTC
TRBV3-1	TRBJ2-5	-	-	CASSLRTRGTQYF	TGTGCCAGCAGCCTACGGACTCGGGGGACCCAGTACTTC
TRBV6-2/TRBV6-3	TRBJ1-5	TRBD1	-	CASSTGDSQPQHF	TGTGCCAGCAGTACAGGGGACAGTCAGCCCCAGCATTTT
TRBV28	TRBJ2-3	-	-	CASASFGGGSTDTQYF	TGTGCCAGCGCTAGCTTTGGGGGGGGCAGCACAGATACGCAGTATTTT
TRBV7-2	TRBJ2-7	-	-	CASSPGARGIYEQYF	TGTGCCAGCAGCCCAGGGGCCCGAGGAATCTACGAGCAGTACTTC
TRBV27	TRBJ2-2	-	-	CASSLGVRANTGELFF	TGTGCCAGCAGTTTAGGGGTCAGGGCTAACACCGGGGAGCTGTTTTTT
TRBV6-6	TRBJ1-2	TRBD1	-	CASRHGTVDYGYTF	TGTGCCAGCAGGCACGGGACAGTAGACTATGGCTACACCTTC
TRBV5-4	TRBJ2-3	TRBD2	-	CASSLGRGRLAGGHTDTQYF	TGTGCCAGCAGCTTGGGCAGGGGGAGACTAGCGGGAGGACACACAGATACGCAGTATTTT
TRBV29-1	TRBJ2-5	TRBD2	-	CSVESSGETQYF	TGCAGCGTTGAGTCTAGCGGTGAGACCCAGTACTTC
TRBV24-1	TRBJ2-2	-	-	CATRDNRVATGELFF	TGTGCCACCAGGGACAACAGGGTTGCCACCGGGGAGCTGTTTTTT
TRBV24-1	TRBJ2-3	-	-	CATSDSDNRETDTQYF	TGTGCCACCAGTGATTCGGACAACAGGGAAACAGATACGCAGTATTTT
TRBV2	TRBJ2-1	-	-	CASAVGSPYNEQFF	TGTGCCAGCGCGGTGGGAAGTCCCTACAATGAGCAGTTCTTC
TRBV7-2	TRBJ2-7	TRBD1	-	CASSFGTGAPYEQYF	TGTGCCAGCAGCTTCGGGACAGGGGCCCCCTACGAGCAGTACTTC
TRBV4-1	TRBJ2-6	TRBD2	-	CASSQDIGLATGANVLTF	TGCGCCAGCAGCCAAGATATCGGACTAGCTACTGGGGCCAACGTCCTGACTTTC
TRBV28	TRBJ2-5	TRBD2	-	CASQFRPLAGYQETQYF	TGTGCCAGCCAGTTCAGACCACTAGCGGGGTACCAAGAGACCCAGTACTTC
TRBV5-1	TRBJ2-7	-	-	CASSLDTRYEQYF	TGCGCCAGCAGCTTGGACACAAGATACGAGCAGTACTTC
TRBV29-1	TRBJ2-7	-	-	CSAARWRAHNYEQYF	TGCAGCGCTGCAAGATGGAGGGCCCATAACTACGAGCAGTACTTC
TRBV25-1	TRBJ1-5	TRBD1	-	CASSSIGTGDQPQHF	TGTGCCAGCTCCTCGATAGGGACAGGCGATCAGCCCCAGCATTTT
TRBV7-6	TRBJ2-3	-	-	CASSRTSRGIDTQYF	TGTGCCAGCAGCCGTACATCTAGGGGTATAGATACGCAGTATTTT
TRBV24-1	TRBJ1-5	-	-	CATSDTREANQPQHF	TGTGCCACCAGTGACACCAGAGAGGCCAATCAGCCCCAGCATTTT
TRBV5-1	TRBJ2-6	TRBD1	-	CASSAEGGYGANVLTF	TGCGCCAGCAGCGCGGAAGGGGGCTATGGGGCCAACGTCCTGACTTTC
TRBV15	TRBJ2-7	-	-	CATSREGRSRYEQYF	TGTGCCACCAGCAGAGAGGGCAGGAGCAGATACGAGCAGTACTTC
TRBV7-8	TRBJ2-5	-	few	CASSLVGRGGETQYF	TGTGCCAGCAGCTTAGTTGGCAGGGGGGGAGAGACCCAGTACTTC
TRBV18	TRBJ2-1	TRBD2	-	CASSPPSGRAYNEQFF	TGTGCCAGCTCACCACCCAGCGGGAGGGCCTACAATGAGCAGTTCTTC
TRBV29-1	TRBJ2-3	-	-	CSVEGVWGLNTQYF	TGCAGCGTTGAAGGGGTATGGGGTCTAAATACGCAGTATTTT
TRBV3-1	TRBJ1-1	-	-	CASSHGRGGSEAFF	TGTGCCAGCAGCCACGGGCGAGGGGGGTCTGAAGCTTTCTTT
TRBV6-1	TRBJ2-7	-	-	CASSGNTYEQYF	TGTGCCAGCAGTGGGAACACCTACGAGCAGTACTTC
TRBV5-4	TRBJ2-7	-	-	CASSPAGGLTYEQYF	TGTGCCAGCAGCCCTGCCGGGGGGCTGACCTACGAGCAGTACTTC
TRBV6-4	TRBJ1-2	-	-	CASSDSNRGYTF	TGTGCCAGCAGTGACTCAAATCGGGGCTACACCTTC
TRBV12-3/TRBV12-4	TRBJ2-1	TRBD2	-	CASSGTSGASSYNEQFF	TGTGCCAGCAGCGGGACTAGCGGGGCTAGCTCCTACAATGAGCAGTTCTTC
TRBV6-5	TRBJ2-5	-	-	CASSYGVGLGGRETQYF	TGTGCCAGCAGTTACGGCGTAGGTTTAGGGGGTAGAGAGACCCAGTACTTC
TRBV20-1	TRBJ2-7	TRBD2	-	CSARRGVSSTYEQYF	TGCAGTGCTAGACGGGGGGTTAGCAGTACCTACGAGCAGTACTTC
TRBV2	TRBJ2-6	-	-	CAGHRDAGSGANVLTF	TGTGCCGGCCACCGGGACGCCGGCTCTGGGGCCAACGTCCTGACTTTC
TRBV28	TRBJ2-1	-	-	CASKLSSGYNEQFF	TGTGCCAGCAAGCTCTCCTCTGGCTACAATGAGCAGTTCTTC